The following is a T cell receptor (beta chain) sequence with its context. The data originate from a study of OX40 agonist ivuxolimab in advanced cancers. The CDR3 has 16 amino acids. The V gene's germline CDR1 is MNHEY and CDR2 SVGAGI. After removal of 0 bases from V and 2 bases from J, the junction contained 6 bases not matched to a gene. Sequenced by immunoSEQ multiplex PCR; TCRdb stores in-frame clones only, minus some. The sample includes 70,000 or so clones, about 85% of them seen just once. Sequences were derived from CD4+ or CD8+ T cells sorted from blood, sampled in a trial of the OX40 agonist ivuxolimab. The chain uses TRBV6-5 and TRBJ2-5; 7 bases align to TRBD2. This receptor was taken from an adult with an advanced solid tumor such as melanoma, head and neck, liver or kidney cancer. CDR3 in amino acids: CASSYSGREAQETQYF. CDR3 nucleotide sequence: TGTGCCAGCAGTTACTCGGGGAGGGAGGCACAAGAGACCCAGTACTTC.